The entry below describes one T cell receptor (beta chain). These data belong to a study of a mutant IDH1 vaccine in newly diagnosed glioma. The CDR3 is made up of 13 amino acids. Per the germline V gene, CDR1 is SQVTM and CDR2 is ANQGSEA. V lost 2 bases to trimming and J lost 4 bases, with 9 bases between them. The repertoire was sequenced with immunoSEQ multiplex PCR; TCRdb's copy has only in-frame clones and lacks some. This sample has more than 80,000 clones, with around four fifths found just once. Time point reported: baseline, week 1 (first vaccination visit). Treatment specified: pre-vaccination baseline after standard-of-care therapy.

The rearrangement joins TRBV29-1 to TRBJ1-3; D might be TRBD1 (5 bases). The sequencing here drew on PBMCs, taken from a glioma patient treated with radiotherapy, temozolomide or both. The TCR comes from a woman in her forties or fifties with glioma. CDR3 in DNA: TGCAGCGTTGAAAAGGGGATAGGAAACACCATATATTTT. Protein sequence: CSVEKGIGNTIYF.